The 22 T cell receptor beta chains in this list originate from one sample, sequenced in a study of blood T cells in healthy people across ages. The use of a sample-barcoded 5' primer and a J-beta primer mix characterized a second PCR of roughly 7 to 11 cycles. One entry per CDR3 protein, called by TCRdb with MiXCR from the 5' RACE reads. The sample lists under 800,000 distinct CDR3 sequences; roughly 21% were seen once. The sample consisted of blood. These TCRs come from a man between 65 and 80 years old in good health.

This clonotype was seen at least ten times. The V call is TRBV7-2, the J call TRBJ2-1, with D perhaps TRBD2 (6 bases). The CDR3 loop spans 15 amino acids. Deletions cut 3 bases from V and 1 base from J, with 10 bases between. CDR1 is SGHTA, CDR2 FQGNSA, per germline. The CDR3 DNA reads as TGTGCCAGCAGCTTGACTAGTACATCCTACAATGAGCAGTTCTTC. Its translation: CASSLTSTSYNEQFF.

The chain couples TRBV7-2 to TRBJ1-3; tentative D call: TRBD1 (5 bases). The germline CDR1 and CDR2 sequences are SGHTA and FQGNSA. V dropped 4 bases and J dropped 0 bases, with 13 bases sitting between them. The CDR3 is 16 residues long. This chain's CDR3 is CASSYRQGISGNTIYF. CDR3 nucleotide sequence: TGTGCCAGCAGCTACCGGCAGGGAATCTCTGGAAACACCATATATTTT.

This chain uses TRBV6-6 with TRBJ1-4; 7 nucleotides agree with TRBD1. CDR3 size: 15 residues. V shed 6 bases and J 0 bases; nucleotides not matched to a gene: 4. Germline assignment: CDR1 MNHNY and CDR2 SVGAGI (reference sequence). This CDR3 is CASRGTGATNEKLFF. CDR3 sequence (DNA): TGTGCCAGCAGAGGCACAGGGGCAACTAATGAAAAACTGTTTTTT.

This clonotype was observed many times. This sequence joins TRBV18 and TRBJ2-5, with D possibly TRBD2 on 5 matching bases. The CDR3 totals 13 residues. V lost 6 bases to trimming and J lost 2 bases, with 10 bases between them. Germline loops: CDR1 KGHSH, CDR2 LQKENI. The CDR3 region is CASSEAIQETQYF. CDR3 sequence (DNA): TGTGCCAGCTCGGAGGCGATTCAAGAGACCCAGTACTTC.

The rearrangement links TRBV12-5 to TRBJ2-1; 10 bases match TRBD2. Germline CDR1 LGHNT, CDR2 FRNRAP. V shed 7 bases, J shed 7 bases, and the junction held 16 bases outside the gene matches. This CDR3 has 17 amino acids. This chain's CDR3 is CASATSQSGRARNEQFF. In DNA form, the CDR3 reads TGTGCTAGTGCTACAAGCCAAAGCGGGAGGGCAAGAAATGAGCAGTTCTTC.

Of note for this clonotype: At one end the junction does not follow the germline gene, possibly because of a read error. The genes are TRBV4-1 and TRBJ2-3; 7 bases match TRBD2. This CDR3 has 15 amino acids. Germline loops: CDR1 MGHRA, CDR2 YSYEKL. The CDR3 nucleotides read TGCGCCAGCAGCGTCCAGGTGGGGGAGGGAGATACGCAGGATTTT. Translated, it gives CASSVQVGEGDTQDF.

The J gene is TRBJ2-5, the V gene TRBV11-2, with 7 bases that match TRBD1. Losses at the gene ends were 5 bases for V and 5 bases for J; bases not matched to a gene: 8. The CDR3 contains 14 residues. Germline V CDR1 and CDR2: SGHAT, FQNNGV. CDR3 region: CASSRGGERETQYF. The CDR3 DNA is TGTGCCAGCAGCCGAGGGGGCGAAAGGGAGACCCAGTACTTC.

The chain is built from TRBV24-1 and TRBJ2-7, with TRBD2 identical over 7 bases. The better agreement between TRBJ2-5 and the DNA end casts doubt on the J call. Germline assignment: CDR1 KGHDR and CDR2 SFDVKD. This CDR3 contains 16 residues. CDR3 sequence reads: CATSVKGLADQETQYF. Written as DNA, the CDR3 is TGTGCCACCAGTGTCAAGGGGCTAGCGGATCAAGAGACCCAGTACTTC.

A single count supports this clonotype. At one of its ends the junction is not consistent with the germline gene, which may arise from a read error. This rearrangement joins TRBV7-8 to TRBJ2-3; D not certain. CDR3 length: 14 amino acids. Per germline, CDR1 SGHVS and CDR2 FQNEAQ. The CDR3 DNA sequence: TGTGCCAGCAGCTTAGTCCTTAGCACAGATATGCAGTATTTT. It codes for CASSLVLSTDMQYF.

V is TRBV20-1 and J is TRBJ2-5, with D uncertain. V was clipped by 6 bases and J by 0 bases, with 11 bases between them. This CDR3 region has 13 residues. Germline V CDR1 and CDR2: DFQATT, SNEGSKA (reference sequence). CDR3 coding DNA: TGCAGTGCCTTGAACTCGTACCAAGAGACCCAGTACTTC. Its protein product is CSALNSYQETQYF.

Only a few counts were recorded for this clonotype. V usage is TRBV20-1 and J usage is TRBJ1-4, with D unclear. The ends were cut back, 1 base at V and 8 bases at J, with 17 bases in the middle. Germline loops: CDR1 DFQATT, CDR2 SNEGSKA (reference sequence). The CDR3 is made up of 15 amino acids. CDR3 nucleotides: TGCAGTGCTAGAGGTCGGAGGGCTCCTAGGGAAAAACTGTTTTTT. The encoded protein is CSARGRRAPREKLFF.

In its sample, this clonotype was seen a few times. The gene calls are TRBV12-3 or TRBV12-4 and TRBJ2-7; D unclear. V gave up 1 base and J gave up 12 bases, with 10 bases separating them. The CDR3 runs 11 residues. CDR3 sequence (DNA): TGTGCCAGCAGTTTAGGTCCCTGGGCGTACTTC. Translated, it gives CASSLGPWAYF.

This CDR3 reads CASRLGLENNEQFF. In nucleotides, the CDR3 is TGTGCCAGTCGGTTGGGACTAGAGAACAATGAGCAGTTCTTC. J is TRBJ2-1 and V is TRBV6-5; 8 nucleotides line up with TRBD2. J lost 5 bases, V lost 9 bases, and 9 bases had no gene match. The CDR3 contains 14 residues. The germline V gene encodes CDR1 MNHEY and CDR2 SVGAGI.

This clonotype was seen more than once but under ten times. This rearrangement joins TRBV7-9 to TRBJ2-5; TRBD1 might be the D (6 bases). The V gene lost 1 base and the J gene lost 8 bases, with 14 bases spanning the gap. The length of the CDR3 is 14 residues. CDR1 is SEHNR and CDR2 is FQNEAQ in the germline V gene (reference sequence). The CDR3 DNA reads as TGTGCCAGCAGCTTAGAAACAGGGAAGAATACCCAGTACTTC. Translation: CASSLETGKNTQYF.

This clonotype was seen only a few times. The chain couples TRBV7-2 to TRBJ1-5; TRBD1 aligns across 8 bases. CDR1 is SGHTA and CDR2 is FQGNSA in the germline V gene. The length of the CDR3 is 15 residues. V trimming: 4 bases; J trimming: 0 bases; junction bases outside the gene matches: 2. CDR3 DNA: TGTGCCAGCAGCTCCCAGGGGGCTAGCAATCAGCCCCAGCATTTT. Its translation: CASSSQGASNQPQHF.

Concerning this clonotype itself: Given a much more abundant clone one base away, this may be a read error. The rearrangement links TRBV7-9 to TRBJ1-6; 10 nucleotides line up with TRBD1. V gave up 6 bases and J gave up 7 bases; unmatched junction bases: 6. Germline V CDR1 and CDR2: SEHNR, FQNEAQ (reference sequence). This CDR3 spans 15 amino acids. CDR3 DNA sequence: TGTGCCAGCAGAGGTGACAGGGGGCTGAATTCACCCCTCCACTTT. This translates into CASRGDRGLNSPLHF. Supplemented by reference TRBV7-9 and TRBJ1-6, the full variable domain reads DTGVSQNPRHKITKRGQNVTFRCDPISEHNRLYWYRQTLGQGPEFLTYFQNEAQLEKSRLLSDRFSAERPKGSFSTLEIQRTEQGDSAMYLCASRGDRGLNSPLHFGNGTRLTVT.

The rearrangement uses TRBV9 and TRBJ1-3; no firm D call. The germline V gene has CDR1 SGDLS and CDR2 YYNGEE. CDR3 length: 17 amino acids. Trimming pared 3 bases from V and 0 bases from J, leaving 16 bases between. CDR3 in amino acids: CASSAVPGANSGNTIYF. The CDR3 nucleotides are TGTGCCAGCAGCGCTGTCCCGGGAGCGAACTCTGGAAACACCATATATTTT.

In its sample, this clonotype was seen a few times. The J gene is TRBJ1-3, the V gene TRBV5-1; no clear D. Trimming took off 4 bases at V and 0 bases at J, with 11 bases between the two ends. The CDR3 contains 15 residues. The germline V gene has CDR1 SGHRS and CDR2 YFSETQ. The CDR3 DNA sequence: TGCGCCAGCAGCACCGGAAGGAGCTCTGGAAACACCATATATTTT. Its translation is CASSTGRSSGNTIYF.

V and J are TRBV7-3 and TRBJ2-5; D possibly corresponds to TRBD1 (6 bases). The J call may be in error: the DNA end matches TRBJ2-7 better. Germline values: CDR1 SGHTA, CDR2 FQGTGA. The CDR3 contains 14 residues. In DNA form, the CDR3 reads TGTGCCAGCAGCACCCGGGACAAGCCCTACGAGCAGTACTTC. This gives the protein CASSTRDKPYEQYF.

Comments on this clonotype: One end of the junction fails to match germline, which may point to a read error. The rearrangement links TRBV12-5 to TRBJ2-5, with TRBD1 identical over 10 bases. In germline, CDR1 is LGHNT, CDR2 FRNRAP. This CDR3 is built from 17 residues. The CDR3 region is CASGTVTGTGVRETQYF. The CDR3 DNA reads TGTGCCAGTGGTACCGTGACCGGGACAGGGGTTCGAGAGACCCAGTACTTC. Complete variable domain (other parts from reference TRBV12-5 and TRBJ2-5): DARVTQTPRHKVTEMGQEVTMRCQPILGHNTVFWYRQTMMQGLELLAYFRNRAPLDDSGMPKDRFSAEMPDATLATLKIQPSEPRDSAVYFCASGTVTGTGVRETQYFGPGTRLLVL.

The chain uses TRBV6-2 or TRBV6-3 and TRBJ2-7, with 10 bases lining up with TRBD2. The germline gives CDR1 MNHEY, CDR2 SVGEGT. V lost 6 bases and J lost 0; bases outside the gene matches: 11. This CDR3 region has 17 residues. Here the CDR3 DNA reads TGTGCCAGCAGACGTCTACTAGCGGGGCTAAGCTCCTACGAGCAGTACTTC. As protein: CASRRLLAGLSSYEQYF.

This CDR3 reads CAWISPGGNGYTF. The CDR3 nucleotides are TGTGCCTGGATAAGTCCAGGGGGCAATGGCTACACCTTC. V gene TRBV30 combines with J gene TRBJ1-2; 8 nucleotides agree with TRBD1. Germline loops: CDR1 GTSNPN, CDR2 SVGIG (reference sequence). CDR3 length: 13 amino acids. V lost 4 bases to trimming and J lost 6 bases; unmatched junction nucleotides: 7.